What follows are 29 T cell receptor beta chains derived from one specimen sequenced in a study of T-cell reconstitution after alpha-beta-depleted transplantation in children. Regarding the study as a whole: T-cell numbers and diversity, one year after transplant, stemmed largely from T cells that were newly produced.

The TCRbeta library was prepared with unique molecular identifiers. Each CDR3 protein gets one entry after TCRdb re-called the PCR reads with MiXCR. The repertoire holds a few hundred thousand distinct CDR3 sequences, with roughly 7.8% as singletons. What these receptors recognize is not known. Material: peripheral blood, obtained 360 days after TCRalphabeta/CD19-depleted stem cell transplant. These receptors were collected from a female patient between 2 and 15 years old who had a stem cell transplant for Fanconi anemia, so the T cells may come from the graft donor.

This clonotype occurred a few times. The gene calls are TRBV20-1 and TRBJ2-3, with D perhaps matching TRBD1 (5 bases). Per germline, CDR1 DFQATT and CDR2 SNEGSKA (reference sequence). Trimming removed 3 bases at V and 0 bases at J, with 13 bases between. The CDR3 contains 15 residues. CDR3 DNA: TGCAGTGCTAGTCGGCCGACAGATAGCACAGATACGCAGTATTTT. Its translation is CSASRPTDSTDTQYF.

The chain employs TRBV7-9 and TRBJ2-5; TRBD1 matches 9 bases. J gave up 7 bases and V 5 bases, and 8 bases lay outside the gene matches. The germline V gene has CDR1 SEHNR and CDR2 FQNEAQ (reference sequence). The CDR3 is 14 amino acids. CDR3 DNA sequence: TGTGCCAGCAGCGGGGACAGGGTTTGGGTGACCCAGTACTTC. Its protein product is CASSGDRVWVTQYF.

This clonotype was seen a few times. The rearrangement uses TRBV19 and TRBJ2-5; no clear D gene. The germline V gene has CDR1 LNHDA and CDR2 SQIVND (reference sequence). CDR3 length: 14 amino acids. Deletions cut 2 bases from V and 1 base from J, with 8 bases between. The CDR3 bases are TGTGCCAGTAGTATATGGGTCAGCCAAGAGACCCAGTACTTC. It specifies CASSIWVSQETQYF. The full variable domain, with the rest looked up from reference TRBV19 and TRBJ2-5, is DGGITQSPKYLFRKEGQNVTLSCEQNLNHDAMYWYRQDPGQGLRLIYYSQIVNDFQKGDIAEGYSVSREKKESFPLTVTSAQKNPTAFYLCASSIWVSQETQYFGPGTRLLVL.

This clonotype was counted ten times or more. This sequence joins TRBV12-5 and TRBJ1-2, with a tentative D call TRBD1 (5 bases). Trimming removed 5 bases at V and 4 bases at J, with 14 bases between. The CDR3 contains 14 residues. Looked up from germline, CDR1 is LGHNT and CDR2 is FRNRAP. CDR3 region: CASGELDSIYGYTF. The CDR3 coding sequence is TGTGCTAGTGGTGAACTTGACAGCATCTATGGCTACACCTTC.

Many counts were recorded for this clonotype. The chain combines TRBV20-1 with TRBJ2-1; no reliable D call. Germline lookup yields CDR1 DFQATT and CDR2 SNEGSKA (reference sequence). V dropped 7 bases and J dropped 0 bases, with 10 bases sitting between them. This CDR3 region has 13 residues. CDR3 amino acids: CSGVEFSYNEQFF. CDR3 bases: TGCAGTGGGGTGGAGTTCTCCTACAATGAGCAGTTCTTC.

This clonotype was seen many times. V and J are TRBV4-3 and TRBJ2-2; unclear D gene. Germline V gives CDR1 LGHNA, CDR2 YSLEER. This CDR3 has 15 residues. Trimming took 1 base from V and 7 from J, leaving 13 bases between them. The CDR3 DNA is TGCGCCAGCAGCCAAGTTACTGCGTCCAACGGGGAGCTGTTTTTT. Encoded protein: CASSQVTASNGELFF.

The chain is built from TRBV7-7 and TRBJ2-7, with D tentatively TRBD1 (5 bases). The V gene lost 3 bases and the J gene lost 6 bases, with 12 bases spanning the gap. The CDR3 is 13 residues long. Germline V lookup: CDR1 SSHAT, CDR2 FNYEAQ (reference sequence). Written as DNA, the CDR3 is TGTGCCAGCAGCTTGGGGCAGGATGGCGAGCAGTACTTC. Protein sequence: CASSLGQDGEQYF.

The chain uses TRBV6-1 and TRBJ2-2; TRBD2 matches 11 bases. The J segment lost 14 bases and the V segment lost 7 bases, leaving 15 bases of the junction unmatched. The CDR3 length is 15 residues. CDR1 and CDR2 from the germline V gene are MNHNS and SASEGT. CDR3 nucleotides: TGTGCCAGCAACCAAGGGACTAGCGGAACACCTAAACTGTTTTTT. Its protein is CASNQGTSGTPKLFF.

Ten or more counts support this clonotype. The rearrangement links TRBV5-1 to TRBJ2-7; 9 bases fit TRBD1. Germline CDR1 SGHRS, CDR2 YFSETQ. Trimming took 4 bases from V and 0 from J; bases not matched to a gene: 8. This CDR3 is built from 16 residues. CDR3 sequence: CASSTTGQGFSYEQYF. In DNA, the CDR3 is TGCGCCAGCAGCACCACAGGACAGGGGTTCTCCTACGAGCAGTACTTC.

This clonotype was counted at least ten times. The chain uses TRBV28 and TRBJ2-7; 8 bases map to TRBD1. V was clipped by 5 bases and J by 2 bases; unmatched bases: 11. CDR3 length equals 16 residues. Germline CDR1 and CDR2: MDHEN and SYDVKM. Here the CDR3 reads CASSPPPPQGAYEQYF. CDR3 bases: TGTGCCAGCAGTCCCCCCCCTCCACAGGGGGCCTACGAGCAGTACTTC.

This clonotype was counted only a few times. The V call is TRBV6-5, the J call TRBJ1-1, with TRBD1 as a possible D gene (5 bases). Germline V gene lookup returns CDR1 MNHEY and CDR2 SVGAGI. This CDR3 comprises 16 residues. V lost 2 bases and J 1 base, leaving 14 bases between the germline ends. CDR3 loop: CASSYESGGGNTEAFF. CDR3 coding DNA: TGTGCCAGCAGTTACGAGAGTGGGGGGGGGAACACTGAAGCTTTCTTT.

This clonotype was seen ten or more times. The chain carries TRBV28 and TRBJ2-7; D is perhaps TRBD2 (6 bases). V gave up 3 bases and J gave up 6 bases, with 15 bases separating them. This CDR3 region has 14 residues. Germline V gene data show CDR1 as MDHEN and CDR2 as SYDVKM. The CDR3, as DNA: TGTGCCAGCAGTTTTGGAGGGAGTGTTAGCGAGCAGTACTTC. Translating it yields CASSFGGSVSEQYF.

This chain uses TRBV11-2 with TRBJ2-1; 11 nucleotides line up with TRBD2. CDR3 length: 14 residues. Trimming at V came to 6 bases and at J to 6 bases, leaving 4 bases not matched to a gene. Germline V lookup: CDR1 SGHAT, CDR2 FQNNGV. The CDR3 reads CASRNSGGANEQFF. In DNA form, the CDR3 reads TGTGCCAGCAGGAATAGCGGGGGGGCCAATGAGCAGTTCTTC. The full variable domain, completed using reference TRBV11-2 and TRBJ2-1, is EAGVAQSPRYKIIEKRQSVAFWCNPISGHATLYWYQQILGQGPKLLIQFQNNGVVDDSQLPKDRFSAERLKGVDSTLKIQPAKLEDSAVYLCASRNSGGANEQFFGPGTRLTVL.

This clonotype showed up many times. The chain has TRBV5-1 and TRBJ2-3; no clear D. The CDR3 runs to 14 residues. Trimming removed 1 base at V and 2 bases at J, with 8 bases between. Per the germline V gene, CDR1 is SGHRS and CDR2 is YFSETQ. The CDR3 spells CASSLNADTDTQYF. CDR3 DNA sequence: TGCGCCAGCAGCTTGAATGCCGACACAGATACGCAGTATTTT.

This clonotype has a count of ten or more. The J gene is TRBJ2-3, the V gene TRBV6-2 or TRBV6-3; 11 positions match TRBD2. The CDR3 is made up of 18 amino acids. Germline lookup yields CDR1 MNHEY and CDR2 SVGEGT. Germline trimming cut 2 bases from V and 2 bases from J; bases unmatched to any gene: 9. The CDR3 is CASSYRPGTSGYTDTQYF. As DNA, the CDR3 is TGTGCCAGCAGTTACAGACCCGGGACTAGCGGATACACAGATACGCAGTATTTT.

This clonotype has ten or more counts. The chain uses TRBV5-1 and TRBJ1-1; TRBD1 matches 7 bases. The CDR3 spans 16 residues. CDR1 is SGHRS and CDR2 is YFSETQ in the germline V gene. V was clipped by 3 bases and J by 0 bases; unmatched bases: 8. The CDR3 nucleotides are TGCGCCAGCAGCTGGAGGGGGGACAGAGTGAACACTGAAGCTTTCTTT. Translated: CASSWRGDRVNTEAFF.

This clonotype was counted a few times. This chain connects TRBV12-3 or TRBV12-4 to TRBJ1-6, with D possibly being TRBD1 (6 bases). V was clipped by 8 bases and J by 8 bases, with 13 bases between them. The CDR3 loop spans 13 amino acids. The CDR3, as DNA: TGTGCCAGCCAAACAGGGTGGGATTCACCCCTCCACTTT. As protein: CASQTGWDSPLHF.

V is TRBV5-1 and J is TRBJ2-3; 8 nucleotides match TRBD1. V was pared by 2 bases and J by 3 bases, with 14 bases of the junction left unmatched. Germline V lookup: CDR1 SGHRS, CDR2 YFSETQ. The CDR3 is 18 residues long. The CDR3 nucleotides read TGCGCCAGCAGCTTCAAAGCCGGGGTTGGACAGGGAACAGATACGCAGTATTTT. The encoded protein is CASSFKAGVGQGTDTQYF.

This clonotype was seen at least ten times. In DNA form, the CDR3 reads TGTGCCAGCAGCCAAGAACCAGACTCCTACAATGAGCAGTTCTTC. Its protein is CASSQEPDSYNEQFF. The genes are TRBV4-2 and TRBJ2-1; D is uncertain. CDR1 and CDR2 from the germline V gene are LGHNA and YNFKEQ. The CDR3 contains 15 residues. Trimming pared 0 bases from V and 0 bases from J, leaving 6 bases between.

This clonotype has just one count. A much larger clonotype is one base distant, so this may be a read error. This chain joins TRBV6-1 and TRBJ2-1; D tentatively fits TRBD1 or TRBD2 (5 bases each). The CDR3 loop spans 15 amino acids. Per germline, CDR1 MNHNS and CDR2 SASEGT. The CDR3 region is CSSNAPGTAYNELFF. In nucleotides, the CDR3 is TGTTCCAGCAACGCTCCCGGGACGGCTTACAATGAGCTGTTCTTC.

In the case of this clonotype: This sequence may be a read error, since a much larger clone differs from it by one base. The V call is TRBV11-3, the J call TRBJ2-2; no clear D. V was pared by 1 base and J by 3 bases, with 6 bases between. The CDR3 contains 14 residues. Germline CDR1 is SGHNT and CDR2 is YENEEA. The CDR3 is CASSLVGYTGELFF. The CDR3 DNA sequence: TGTGCCAGCAGCTTAGTGGGATACACCGGGGAGCTGTTTTTT.

The V call is TRBV27, the J call TRBJ2-2; the D is unclear. The germline CDR1 and CDR2 sequences are MNHEY and SMNVEV (reference sequence). The CDR3 spans 14 residues. Trimming stripped 8 bases from V and 2 bases from J, with 12 bases between. The CDR3 DNA is TGTGCCAGCCGATTCGACGGAAACACCGGGGAGCTGTTTTTT. It is translated as CASRFDGNTGELFF.

This clonotype turned up a few times. This chain links TRBV3-1 with TRBJ2-7, with 7 bases fitting TRBD2. V lost 4 bases and J lost 1; bases outside the gene matches: 7. Germline V lookup: CDR1 LGHDT, CDR2 YNNKEL (reference sequence). This CDR3 spans 15 amino acids. The CDR3 DNA sequence: TGTGCCAGCAGCCCCCGAGCTAGCGGTTCCTACGAGCAGTACTTC. Residues: CASSPRASGSYEQYF.

This clonotype was counted at least ten times. This sequence joins TRBV24-1 and TRBJ2-6, with D hard to call. V was trimmed by 2 bases and J by 3 bases, leaving 10 bases between them. The CDR3 length is 16 residues. From germline, CDR1 is KGHDR and CDR2 SFDVKD. The CDR3 loop reads CATSDSRSGGANVLTF. In nucleotides, the CDR3 is TGTGCCACCAGTGATTCTAGGTCTGGTGGGGCCAACGTCCTGACTTTC.

The rearrangement joins TRBV19 to TRBJ2-1; D is perhaps TRBD2 (5 bases). V gave up 4 bases and J gave up 13 bases, with 14 bases separating them. The CDR3 contains 12 residues. Germline V gene sequence: CDR1 LNHDA, CDR2 SQIVND (reference sequence). CDR3 sequence: CASSTPRDYQFF. In DNA form, the CDR3 reads TGTGCCAGTAGTACCCCGAGAGACTACCAGTTCTTC.

The chain carries TRBV7-2 and TRBJ2-5; 12 positions agree with TRBD2. Per germline, CDR1 SGHTA and CDR2 FQGNSA. This CDR3 comprises 20 residues. V was clipped by 5 bases and J by 2 bases; unmatched bases: 18. The CDR3 coding sequence is TGTGCCAGCAGCCTTTCACAGGACCTTAGACTAGCGGGGGAGCAAGAGACCCAGTACTTC. Its translation is CASSLSQDLRLAGEQETQYF.

This clonotype was recorded at least ten times. This chain links TRBV2 with TRBJ2-2; no reliable D call. The germline V and J ends were trimmed by 0 bases and 5 bases, with 13 bases remaining between them. The CDR3 runs to 16 residues. Germline assignment: CDR1 SNHLY and CDR2 FYNNEI. In DNA form, the CDR3 reads TGTGCCAGCAGTGAAGCGCTTGTTCGGGCGACCGGGGAGCTGTTTTTT. The encoded protein is CASSEALVRATGELFF. The full variable domain, in which reference TRBV2 and TRBJ2-2 provide the parts outside the CDR3, is EPEVTQTPSHQVTQMGQEVILRCVPISNHLYFYWYRQILGQKVEFLVSFYNNEISEKSEIFDDQFSVERPDGSNFTLKIRSTKLEDSAMYFCASSEALVRATGELFFGEGSRLTVL.

The J gene is TRBJ2-2, the V gene TRBV7-3; D may be TRBD2 (6 bases). The CDR3 runs to 15 residues. Trimming took off 1 base at V and 3 bases at J, with 9 bases between the two ends. From germline, CDR1 is SGHTA and CDR2 FQGTGA. The DNA of the CDR3 is TGTGCCAGCAGCTTAATAGCGGAAGACACCGGGGAGCTGTTTTTT. Translated, it gives CASSLIAEDTGELFF.

The chain recombines TRBV12-3 or TRBV12-4 with TRBJ1-5; D unclear. Trimming pared 2 bases from V and 4 bases from J, leaving 12 bases between. This CDR3 comprises 15 residues. The CDR3 coding sequence is TGTGCCAGCAGTTTAAGGCAGGCGGAGAATCAGCCCCAGCATTTT. Translated: CASSLRQAENQPQHF.